These 18 T cell receptor beta chains were sequenced from one sample in a study of T cell responses to AZD1222 COVID-19 vaccine. The table came from immunoSEQ multiplex PCR; TCRdb's copy has only in-frame clones and leaves some out. This sample has some 120,000 clones; approximately 88% occur once, and the top ten carry over 15%. Sequencing used peripheral blood, obtained on day 0 of MenACWY control vaccination. The receptors originated from an adult in good health.

The chain combines TRBV19 with TRBJ1-1; 7 nucleotides line up with TRBD1. J gave up 1 base and V 4 bases, and 3 bases lay outside the gene matches. This CDR3 spans 14 amino acids. Germline V gene lookup returns CDR1 LNHDA and CDR2 SQIVND (reference sequence). CDR3 sequence: CASSTGTENTEAFF. The CDR3 DNA is TGTGCCAGTAGTACCGGGACAGAGAACACTGAAGCTTTCTTT.

The rearrangement links TRBV10-3 to TRBJ2-2; TRBD1 matches at 9 bases. Germline lookup yields CDR1 ENHRY and CDR2 SYGVKD. The CDR3 runs to 16 residues. With 6 bases clipped from V and 2 bases from J, the junction kept 7 bases outside the gene matches. Here the CDR3 DNA reads TGTGCCATCAGGACTGCGGACAGGGGCAACACCGGGGAGCTGTTTTTT. This sequence encodes CAIRTADRGNTGELFF.

The chain combines TRBV28 with TRBJ1-3; D perhaps matches TRBD1 (5 bases). V was trimmed by 11 bases and J by 3 bases, leaving 17 bases between them. This CDR3 has 14 amino acids. CDR1 MDHEN and CDR2 SYDVKM come from the germline V gene. The CDR3 sequence: CASERGASGNTIYF. In DNA form, the CDR3 reads TGTGCCTCCGAACGAGGGGCAAGTGGAAACACCATATATTTT.

V is TRBV5-4 and J is TRBJ1-2; 7 nucleotides line up with TRBD1. With 4 bases clipped from V and 3 bases from J, the junction kept 6 bases outside the gene matches. This CDR3 contains 14 residues. Germline assignment: CDR1 SGHNT and CDR2 YYREEE (reference sequence). The CDR3 is CASSVDREDYGYTF. CDR3 sequence (DNA): TGTGCCAGCAGCGTCGACAGGGAGGACTATGGCTACACCTTC.

The V gene is TRBV2, the J gene TRBJ2-7; D is perhaps TRBD1 (6 bases). Per the germline V gene, CDR1 is SNHLY and CDR2 is FYNNEI. Trimming cost V 5 bases and J 3 bases, with 11 bases left between them. The CDR3 is 13 residues long. The CDR3 loop reads CASSLRDNYEQYF. Here the CDR3 DNA reads TGTGCCAGCAGTTTAAGGGACAACTACGAGCAGTACTTC. The whole variable domain, remainder taken from reference TRBV2 and TRBJ2-7, is EPEVTQTPSHQVTQMGQEVILRCVPISNHLYFYWYRQILGQKVEFLVSFYNNEISEKSEIFDDQFSVERPDGSNFTLKIRSTKLEDSAMYFCASSLRDNYEQYFGPGTRLTVT.

This sequence joins TRBV18 and TRBJ2-1, with TRBD2 matching over 8 bases. The CDR3 sequence is 15 residues long. J lost 6 bases, V lost 2 bases, and 6 bases had no gene match. The germline V gene has CDR1 KGHSH and CDR2 LQKENI. Here the CDR3 reads CASSPSLAGGNEQFF. CDR3 nucleotides: TGTGCCAGCTCACCATCTCTAGCGGGTGGCAATGAGCAGTTCTTC.

The gene calls are TRBV29-1 and TRBJ1-4; TRBD1 might be the D (5 bases). Between the trimmed V and J ends, which lost 1 base and 14 bases, there was a span of 14 bases. From germline, CDR1 is SQVTM and CDR2 ANQGSEA. The CDR3 consists of 12 residues. The CDR3 nucleotides are TGCAGCGTTGAAGTGCGGAGGGGCCGGCTGTTTTTT. This codes for CSVEVRRGRLFF.

V is TRBV30 and J is TRBJ1-2; a possible D gene is TRBD1 (6 bases). Germline V gene lookup returns CDR1 GTSNPN and CDR2 SVGIG (reference sequence). V lost 5 bases, J lost 4 bases, and 11 bases lay in between. The CDR3 sequence is 12 residues long. CDR3 nucleotide sequence: TGTGCCTGGGGGACATTTAGCTATGGCTACACCTTC. Its translation is CAWGTFSYGYTF.

The chain carries TRBV21-1 and TRBJ2-7. TRBV21-1 is a pseudogene segment. The length of the CDR3 is 14 residues. CDR3 in DNA: TGTGCCAGCAGTATAGGGTTGCAGCCCTACGAGCAGTACTTC. Translation: CASSIGLQPYEQYF.

This chain connects TRBV29-1 to TRBJ2-4; weak D call: TRBD1 (6 bases). This CDR3 has 13 residues. V lost 7 bases and J 9 bases, leaving 19 bases between the germline ends. From germline, CDR1 is SQVTM and CDR2 ANQGSEA. CDR3 DNA: TGCAGCGCCGCAAAACAGCAGGGGAGCATTCAGTACTTC. This gives the protein CSAAKQQGSIQYF. The variable domain in full, completed from reference TRBV29-1 and TRBJ2-4, reads SAVISQKPSRDICQRGTSLTIQCQVDSQVTMMFWYRQQPGQSLTLIATANQGSEATYESGFVIDKFPISRPNLTFSTLTVSNMSPEDSSIYLCSAAKQQGSIQYFGAGTRLSVL.

This chain joins TRBV6-5 and TRBJ2-1; the match to TRBD2 covers 9 bases. The CDR3 runs 15 residues. V trimming: 7 bases; J trimming: 2 bases; junction bases outside the gene matches: 6. Germline V CDR1 and CDR2: MNHEY, SVGAGI. CDR3 sequence: CASKPTSGAYNEQFF. For the CDR3, the DNA is TGTGCCAGCAAACCGACTAGCGGAGCCTACAATGAGCAGTTCTTC.

This clone occurred once. The CDR3 region is CASSPSGPGYTF. CDR3 in DNA: TGTGCCAGCTCACCTTCGGGACCTGGCTACACCTTC. V usage is TRBV18 and J usage is TRBJ1-2; perhaps TRBD1 as D (5 bases). Trimming took off 3 bases at V and 7 bases at J, with 9 bases between the two ends. CDR3 length: 12 residues. Germline V gives CDR1 KGHSH, CDR2 LQKENI.

The CDR3 DNA reads as TGCGCCAGCAGCTTGCAGTCCAGAACCGGGGAGCTGTTTTTT. Translating it yields CASSLQSRTGELFF. The J gene is TRBJ2-2, the V gene TRBV5-1; the D is unclear. Trimming took 1 base from V and 5 from J, leaving 9 bases between them. CDR1 is SGHRS and CDR2 is YFSETQ in the germline V gene. This CDR3 has 14 residues.

The rearrangement links TRBV6-2 or TRBV6-3 to TRBJ1-3, with 7 bases that match TRBD1. The CDR3 covers 19 residues. Per germline, CDR1 MNHEY and CDR2 SVGEGT. Unmatched junction bases numbered 16, after V lost 5 bases and J lost 0 bases. CDR3 amino acids: CASSQYPGTVLFSGNTIYF. DNA of the CDR3: TGTGCCAGCAGTCAATATCCCGGGACAGTTCTTTTCTCTGGAAACACCATATATTTT.

V usage is TRBV4-2 and J usage is TRBJ2-7, with D perhaps matching TRBD2 (5 bases). The V gene's germline CDR1 is LGHNA and CDR2 YNFKEQ. The CDR3 extends over 15 amino acids. The germline V and J ends were trimmed by 1 base and 7 bases, with 17 bases remaining between them. The CDR3 reads CASSQGQRVTEEQYF. In DNA form, the CDR3 reads TGTGCCAGCAGCCAAGGGCAGAGGGTGACGGAGGAGCAGTACTTC.

This chain uses TRBV2 with TRBJ1-3, with D tentatively TRBD1 (6 bases). Germline lookup yields CDR1 SNHLY and CDR2 FYNNEI. CDR3 size: 14 residues. Trimming cost V 6 bases and J 0 bases, with 9 bases left between them. In DNA, the CDR3 is TGTGCCAGCAGGGGGACACACTCTGGAAACACCATATATTTT. As protein: CASRGTHSGNTIYF.

This clone has just one count. The chain employs TRBV20-1 and TRBJ1-2; 7 positions match TRBD1. The ends lost 3 bases at V and 4 bases at J; junction bases unmatched: 5. This CDR3 contains 13 residues. Germline V lookup: CDR1 DFQATT, CDR2 SNEGSKA (reference sequence). The CDR3 here is CSASGTGVYGYTF. The CDR3 DNA follows: TGCAGTGCTAGTGGCACAGGGGTCTATGGCTACACCTTC.

This chain joins TRBV21-1 and TRBJ1-6. TRBV21-1 is shown as a pseudogene. The CDR3 length is 16 residues. CDR3 bases: TGTGCCAGCAGCAAGGATGGGAGCTCCTATAATTCACCCCTCCACTTT. Amino acid sequence: CASSKDGSSYNSPLHF.